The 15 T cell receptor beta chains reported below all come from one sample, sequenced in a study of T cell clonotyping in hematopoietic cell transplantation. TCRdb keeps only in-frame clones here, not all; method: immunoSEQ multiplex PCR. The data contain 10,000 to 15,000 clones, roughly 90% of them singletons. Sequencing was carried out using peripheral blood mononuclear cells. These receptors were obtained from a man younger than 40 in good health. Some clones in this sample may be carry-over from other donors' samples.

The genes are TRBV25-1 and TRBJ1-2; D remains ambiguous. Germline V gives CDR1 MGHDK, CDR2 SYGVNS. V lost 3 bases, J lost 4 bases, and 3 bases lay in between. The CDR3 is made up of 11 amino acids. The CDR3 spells CASSDTYGYTF. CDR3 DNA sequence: TGTGCCAGCAGTGATACCTATGGCTACACCTTC.

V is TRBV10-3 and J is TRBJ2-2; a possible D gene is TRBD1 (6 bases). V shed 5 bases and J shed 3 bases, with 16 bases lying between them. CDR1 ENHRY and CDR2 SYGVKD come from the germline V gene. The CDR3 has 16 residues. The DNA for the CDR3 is TGTGCCATCAGTCATACCGGGACATGGGACACCGGGGAGCTGTTTTTT. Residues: CAISHTGTWDTGELFF.

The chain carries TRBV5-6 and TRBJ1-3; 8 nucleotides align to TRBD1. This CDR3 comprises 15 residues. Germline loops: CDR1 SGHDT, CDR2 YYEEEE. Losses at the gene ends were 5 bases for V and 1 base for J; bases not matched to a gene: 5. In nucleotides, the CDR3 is TGTGCCAGCAGTTCGCGACAGGGGTCTGGAAACACCATATATTTT. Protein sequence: CASSSRQGSGNTIYF.

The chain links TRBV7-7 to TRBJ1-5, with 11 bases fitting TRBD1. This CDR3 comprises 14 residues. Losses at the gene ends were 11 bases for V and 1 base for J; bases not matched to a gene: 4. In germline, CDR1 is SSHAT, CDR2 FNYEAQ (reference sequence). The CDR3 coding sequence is TGTGCCGGGGGACAGGGGGTGAGCAATCAGCCCCAGCATTTT. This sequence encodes CAGGQGVSNQPQHF.

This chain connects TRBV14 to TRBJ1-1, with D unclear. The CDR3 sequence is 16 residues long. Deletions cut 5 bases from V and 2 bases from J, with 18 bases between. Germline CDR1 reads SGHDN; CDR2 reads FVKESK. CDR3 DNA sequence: TGTGCCAGCAGCTACACCGTCGGGCGAATAAACACTGAAGCTTTCTTT. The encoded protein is CASSYTVGRINTEAFF.

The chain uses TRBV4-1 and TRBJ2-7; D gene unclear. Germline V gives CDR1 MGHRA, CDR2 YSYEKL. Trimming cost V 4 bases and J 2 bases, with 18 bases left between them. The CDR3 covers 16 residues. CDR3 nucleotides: TGCGCCAGCAGCCCCCCTCCGGGCCAGAGGACCTACGAGCAGTACTTC. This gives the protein CASSPPPGQRTYEQYF.

The CDR3 coding sequence is TGTGCCAGCAGCTTAGGGGCCCGTAGCAATCAGCCCCAGCATTTT. It codes for CASSLGARSNQPQHF. The chain combines TRBV7-2 with TRBJ1-5; D gene uncertain. Germline CDR1 is SGHTA and CDR2 is FQGNSA. With 1 base removed from V and 0 bases from J, the gap between germline ends came to 7 bases. The CDR3 extends over 15 amino acids.

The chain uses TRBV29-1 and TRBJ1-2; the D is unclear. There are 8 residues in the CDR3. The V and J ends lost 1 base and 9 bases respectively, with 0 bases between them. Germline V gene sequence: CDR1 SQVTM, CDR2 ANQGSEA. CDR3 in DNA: TGCAGCGTTGAAGGCTACACCTTC. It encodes CSVEGYTF.

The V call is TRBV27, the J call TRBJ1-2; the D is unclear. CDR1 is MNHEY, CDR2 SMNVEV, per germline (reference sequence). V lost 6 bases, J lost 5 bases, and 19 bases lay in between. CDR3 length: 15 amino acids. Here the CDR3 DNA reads TGTGCCAGCAGCTATCAACCCACGCCGGGGTATGGCTACACCTTC. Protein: CASSYQPTPGYGYTF.

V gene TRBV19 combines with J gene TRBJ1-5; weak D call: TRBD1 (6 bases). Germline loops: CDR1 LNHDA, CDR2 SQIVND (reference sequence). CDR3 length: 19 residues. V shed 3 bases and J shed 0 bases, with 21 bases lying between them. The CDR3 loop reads CASSILGTWTDLSNQPQHF. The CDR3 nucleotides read TGTGCCAGTAGTATCTTAGGGACTTGGACAGACCTTAGCAATCAGCCCCAGCATTTT.

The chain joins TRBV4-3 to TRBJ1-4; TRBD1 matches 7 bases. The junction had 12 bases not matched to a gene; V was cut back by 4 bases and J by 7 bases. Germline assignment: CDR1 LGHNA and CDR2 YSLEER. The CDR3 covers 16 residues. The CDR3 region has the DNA TGCGCCAGCAGCCCATACTACAGGGGCGCAACTGAAAAACTGTTTTTT. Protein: CASSPYYRGATEKLFF.

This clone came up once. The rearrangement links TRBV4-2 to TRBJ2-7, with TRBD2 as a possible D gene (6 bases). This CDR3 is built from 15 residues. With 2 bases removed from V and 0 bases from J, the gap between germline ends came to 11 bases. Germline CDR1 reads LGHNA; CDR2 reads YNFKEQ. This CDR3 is CASSQRDSPSYEQYF. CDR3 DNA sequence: TGTGCCAGCAGCCAAAGGGACTCCCCCTCCTACGAGCAGTACTTC.

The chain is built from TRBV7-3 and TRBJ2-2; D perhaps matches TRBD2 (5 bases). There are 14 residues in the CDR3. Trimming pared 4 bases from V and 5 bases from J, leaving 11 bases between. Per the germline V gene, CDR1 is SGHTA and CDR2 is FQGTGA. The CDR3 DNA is TGTGCCAGCAGCTCAAGACGGGGTACCGGGGAGCTGTTTTTT. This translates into CASSSRRGTGELFF.

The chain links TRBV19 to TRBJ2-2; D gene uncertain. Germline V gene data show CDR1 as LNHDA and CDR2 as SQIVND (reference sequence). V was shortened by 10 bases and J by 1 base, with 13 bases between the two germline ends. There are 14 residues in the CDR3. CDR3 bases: TGTGCCACCCCACACCCTCGGAACACCGGGGAGCTGTTTTTT. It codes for CATPHPRNTGELFF.

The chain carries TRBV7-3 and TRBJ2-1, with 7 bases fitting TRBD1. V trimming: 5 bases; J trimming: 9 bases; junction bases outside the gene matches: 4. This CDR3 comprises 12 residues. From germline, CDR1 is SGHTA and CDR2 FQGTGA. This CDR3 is CASSRQGGEQFF. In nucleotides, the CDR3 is TGTGCCAGCAGCCGACAGGGTGGTGAGCAGTTCTTC.